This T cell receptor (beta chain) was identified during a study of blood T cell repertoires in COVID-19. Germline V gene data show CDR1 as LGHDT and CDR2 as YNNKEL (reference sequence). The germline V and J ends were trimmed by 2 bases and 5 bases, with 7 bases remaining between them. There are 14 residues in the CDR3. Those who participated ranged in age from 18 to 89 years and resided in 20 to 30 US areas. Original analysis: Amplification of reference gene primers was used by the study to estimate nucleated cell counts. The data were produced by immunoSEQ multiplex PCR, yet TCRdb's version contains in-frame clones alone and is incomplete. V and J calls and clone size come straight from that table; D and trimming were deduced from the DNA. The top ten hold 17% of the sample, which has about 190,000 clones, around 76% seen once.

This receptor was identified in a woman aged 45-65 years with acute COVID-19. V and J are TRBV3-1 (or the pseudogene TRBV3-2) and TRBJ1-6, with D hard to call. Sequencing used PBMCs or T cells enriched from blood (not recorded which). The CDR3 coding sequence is TGTGCCAGCAGCCAACAGGAAAATAATTCACCCCTCCACTTT. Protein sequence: CASSQQENNSPLHF.